The sequence of this T cell receptor beta chain was determined in a study of blood T cells in healthy people across ages. J gave up 8 bases and V 5 bases, and 6 bases lay outside the gene matches. The CDR3 extends over 14 amino acids. With a J-beta primer mix and a sample-barcoded 5' primer, a second PCR ran about 7 to 12 cycles. One entry per CDR3 protein results from TCRdb running MiXCR on the 5' RACE reads. The repertoire holds over 750,000 distinct CDR3 sequences, with more than 20% as singletons. These same data were also listed under a study on T cells of mothers and their children.

Sequencing input: blood. The receptor's source is a boy aged 10-17 years in good health. The V and J genes are TRBV12-3 or TRBV12-4 and TRBJ1-4; 9 bases agree with TRBD1. CDR3 in amino acids: CASSAYRGREKLFF. The CDR3, as DNA: TGTGCCAGCAGTGCCTACAGGGGGCGCGAAAAACTGTTTTTT.